This T cell receptor beta chain was identified during a study of OX40 agonist ivuxolimab in advanced cancers. Study-wide context: Males comprised 82.7% of the group, whose mean age was 60 years (range 23 to 79). Three patients showed partial responses: one hepatocellular carcinoma and two cutaneous melanoma cases. Study-level findings and limits: In general, CD8+ T cells held more expanded clones than CD4+ did, on average. CD4+ and CD8+ blood T cells expanded clonally by week 6 at 0.1 to 3.0 mg/kg.

This CDR3 spans 13 amino acids. In germline, CDR1 is LNHDA, CDR2 SQIVND (reference sequence). V was clipped by 7 bases and J by 0 bases, with 7 bases between them. Measured with immunoSEQ multiplex PCR; TCRdb has only the in-frame clones, and not every one. Of 80,000 or so clones detected, about 92% appear once; the ten largest clones hold over 0.15%. About this clone: Its antigen is unknown.

The V and J genes are TRBV19 and TRBJ1-3; no clear D. The sequence came from an adult with an advanced solid tumor such as melanoma, head and neck, liver or kidney cancer. This specimen consisted of CD4+ or CD8+ T cells sorted from blood, obtained in a trial of the OX40 agonist ivuxolimab. The CDR3 reads CASTERSGNTIYF. The CDR3 nucleotides are TGTGCCAGTACGGAACGCTCTGGAAACACCATATATTTT.